These 10 T cell receptor beta chains came from one sample sequenced in a study of blood T cells in healthy people across ages. Primers used in a second PCR of roughly 7 to 11 cycles were a sample-barcoded 5' primer and a J-beta primer mix. MiXCR, applied by TCRdb to the 5' RACE reads, yields one record per CDR3 protein. This sample carries 660,000 or so distinct CDR3 sequences, 58% of them seen once, and the ten largest clones take approximately 37%. Specimen: blood. The receptors were gathered from a man aged 55 to 69 in good health.

J is TRBJ1-5 and V is TRBV20-1; TRBD1 agrees at 8 bases. CDR3 size: 12 residues. Trimming removed 4 bases from V and 15 bases from J; junction bases left unmatched: 11. In germline, CDR1 is DFQATT, CDR2 SNEGSKA (reference sequence). Here the CDR3 reads CSATGGNSLMHF. The CDR3 DNA reads as TGCAGTGCTACAGGGGGCAATTCACTCATGCATTTT.

About this clonotype itself: A read error may account for a junction end that differs from germline. The CDR3 reads CSARDARGGGETQYF. The CDR3 DNA reads TGCAGCGCTAGAGATGCACGGGGGGGCGGAGAGACCCAGTACTTC. The genes are TRBV20-1 and TRBJ2-5, with 8 bases fitting TRBD2. The germline V gene encodes CDR1 DFQATT and CDR2 SNEGSKA (reference sequence). The CDR3 spans 15 residues.

The J gene is TRBJ2-1, the V gene TRBV21-1; TRBD1 is the table's D call and was not checked against the DNA. TRBV21-1 is a pseudogene. This CDR3 has 11 residues. The CDR3 sequence: CASSNPAPQFF. The CDR3 coding sequence is TGTGCCAGCAGCAATCCGGCCCCCCAGTTCTTC.

This clonotype has just a few counts. CDR3 in amino acids: CASSKRGSGANVLTF. The CDR3 DNA reads TGTGCCAGCAGCAAACGGGGCTCTGGGGCCAACGTCCTGACTTTC. The chain uses TRBV3-1 and TRBJ2-6; tentatively, D is TRBD2 (5 bases). The CDR3 runs 15 residues. Germline V lookup: CDR1 LGHDT, CDR2 YNNKEL (reference sequence). V was cut by 5 bases and J by 0 bases, with 8 bases left in between.

This clonotype was recorded a few times. V is TRBV10-3 and J is TRBJ1-2; 7 nucleotides line up with TRBD1. The CDR3 contains 13 residues. After removal of 7 bases from V and 2 bases from J, the junction contained 4 bases not matched to a gene. The germline gives CDR1 ENHRY, CDR2 SYGVKD. The CDR3 sequence is CAITPGQNYGYTF. DNA for the CDR3: TGTGCCATCACCCCGGGACAGAACTATGGCTACACCTTC.

The chain couples TRBV3-1 to TRBJ1-2; TRBD1 agrees at 10 bases. The CDR3 is made up of 15 amino acids. V shed 11 bases and J 5 bases; nucleotides not matched to a gene: 14. Germline lookup yields CDR1 LGHDT and CDR2 YNNKEL (reference sequence). CDR3 residues: CASALLDRGLYGYTF. DNA of the CDR3: TGTGCCTCGGCCCTTCTGGACAGGGGGTTGTATGGCTACACCTTC.

V usage is TRBV10-1 and J usage is TRBJ2-5; D remains unclear. Trimming pared 4 bases from V and 5 bases from J, leaving 8 bases between. CDR1 and CDR2 from the germline V gene are WNHNN and SYGVQD (reference sequence). The CDR3 covers 12 residues. CDR3 protein: CASSVDSETQYF. Written as DNA, the CDR3 is TGCGCCAGCAGTGTCGATTCGGAGACCCAGTACTTC.

The rearrangement uses TRBV5-5 and TRBJ2-2, with a possible D match to TRBD1 (6 bases). The V end was cut by 7 bases, the J end by 1 base, with 14 bases between. CDR1 and CDR2 from the germline V gene are SGHKS and YYEKEE (reference sequence). This CDR3 comprises 15 residues. Here the CDR3 reads CASEKVGQNTGELFF. CDR3 nucleotides: TGTGCCAGCGAAAAGGTGGGACAGAACACCGGGGAGCTGTTTTTT.

The rearrangement joins TRBV18 to TRBJ1-1, with a tentative D call TRBD1 (5 bases). Trimming removed 1 base at V and 0 bases at J, with 15 bases between. The length of the CDR3 is 17 residues. Germline V CDR1 and CDR2: KGHSH, LQKENI. CDR3 sequence (DNA): TGTGCCAGCTCACCACTATCGGGGGACTTCATGAACACTGAAGCTTTCTTT. Translation gives CASSPLSGDFMNTEAFF.

The V gene is TRBV19, the J gene TRBJ2-1; either TRBD1 or TRBD2 may supply D (5 bases each). CDR3 length equals 18 residues. The V gene's germline CDR1 is LNHDA and CDR2 SQIVND (reference sequence). Trimming removed 5 bases at V and 0 bases at J, with 20 bases between. The DNA for the CDR3 is TGTGCCAGTAGTCCCCAGGGACCCTCATCTTACTCCTACAATGAGCAGTTCTTC. It is translated as CASSPQGPSSYSYNEQFF.